A single sample is the source of the 15 T cell receptor beta chains below, sequenced in a study of blood T cell repertoires in COVID-19. Produced via immunoSEQ multiplex PCR; TCRdb's table is partial and in-frame only. The data show 250,000 to 350,000 clones, around nine tenths seen once. The sample was peripheral blood. The receptor source for this set is a woman aged 40 to 49 who had recovered from COVID-19.

The chain couples TRBV19 to TRBJ2-7; 8 nucleotides match TRBD1. The CDR3 has 15 residues. Germline values: CDR1 LNHDA, CDR2 SQIVND (reference sequence). V shed 5 bases and J 2 bases; nucleotides not matched to a gene: 8. The CDR3: CASSSNRDRPYEQYF. As DNA, the CDR3 is TGTGCCAGTAGTTCAAACCGGGACAGGCCCTACGAGCAGTACTTC.

The chain recombines TRBV12-5 with TRBJ2-7; 10 bases align to TRBD1. Germline V gene data show CDR1 as LGHNT and CDR2 as FRNRAP. J was trimmed by 4 bases and V by 1 base; bases with no gene match: 13. The CDR3 length is 18 residues. CDR3 protein: CASGLAPGTGVAGYEQYF. The CDR3 bases are TGTGCTAGTGGTTTGGCCCCCGGGACAGGGGTGGCGGGATACGAGCAGTACTTC.

The chain recombines TRBV9 with TRBJ2-3; 10 bases are a match to TRBD2. CDR1 is SGDLS and CDR2 is YYNGEE in the germline V gene. Unmatched junction bases numbered 5, after V lost 3 bases and J lost 4 bases. This CDR3 spans 15 amino acids. The CDR3 nucleotides read TGTGCCAGCAGCGACCGTGGACTAGCGGCAGATACGCAGTATTTT. Translated: CASSDRGLAADTQYF.

The chain combines TRBV6-1 with TRBJ1-2, with D possibly being TRBD1 (6 bases). Germline values: CDR1 MNHNS, CDR2 SASEGT. Trimming shortened V by 1 base and J by 8 bases, and 11 bases separated the two germline ends. The CDR3 extends over 13 amino acids. The CDR3 loop reads CASSEGGQGGYTF. The CDR3 DNA reads TGTGCCAGCAGTGAAGGGGGACAAGGCGGCTACACCTTC.

The V gene is TRBV6-4, the J gene TRBJ2-1; TRBD2 aligns across 10 bases. CDR1 is MRHNA, CDR2 SNTAGT, per germline. This CDR3 has 14 amino acids. Losses at the gene ends were 10 bases for V and 6 bases for J; bases not matched to a gene: 9. The DNA of the CDR3 is TGTGCCACCCCTCTAGCGGGAGTTGTCAATGAGCAGTTCTTC. Its protein is CATPLAGVVNEQFF.

The chain links TRBV19 to TRBJ2-3; 7 positions agree with TRBD2. Germline CDR1 reads LNHDA; CDR2 reads SQIVND (reference sequence). There are 14 residues in the CDR3. Trimming at V came to 5 bases and at J to 3 bases, leaving 5 bases not matched to a gene. The CDR3 DNA reads as TGTGCCAGTAGTTCCCAGCGGGGAACAGATACGCAGTATTTT. It is translated as CASSSQRGTDTQYF.

Here the CDR3 DNA reads TGTGCCAGCAGTGAAGGTCCCCTCAGGGGCACTGAAGCTTTCTTT. This encodes CASSEGPLRGTEAFF. The chain is built from TRBV2 and TRBJ1-1; weak D call: TRBD1 (6 bases). CDR3 length: 15 residues. Germline V gives CDR1 SNHLY, CDR2 FYNNEI. The V and J ends lost 1 base and 4 bases respectively, with 13 bases between them.

The chain couples TRBV5-1 to TRBJ2-2; TRBD2 agrees at 11 bases. With V trimmed by 5 bases and J by 5 bases, 8 bases remained unmatched. This CDR3 comprises 16 residues. Germline CDR1 and CDR2: SGHRS and YFSETQ. The CDR3 DNA reads as TGCGCCAGCAGAGAGCCGGGACTAGCGGCTACCGGGGAGCTGTTTTTT. Protein sequence: CASREPGLAATGELFF.

The J gene is TRBJ1-4, the V gene TRBV10-3, with D possibly matching TRBD1 (5 bases). V was clipped by 10 bases and J by 1 base, with 13 bases between them. Germline-derived CDR1 and CDR2 are ENHRY and SYGVKD. CDR3 length: 14 residues. CDR3 residues: CASRGGGTNEKLFF. CDR3 in DNA: TGTGCCAGCCGCGGCGGGGGAACTAATGAAAAACTGTTTTTT.

The gene calls are TRBV24-1 and TRBJ1-2; weak D call: TRBD1 (5 bases). Germline V gene data show CDR1 as KGHDR and CDR2 as SFDVKD. The CDR3 extends over 14 amino acids. The V end was cut by 7 bases, the J end by 7 bases, with 18 bases between. The CDR3 bases are TGTGCCACCAGCCCCCGGGGGGGGTCCGGTGGCTACACCTTC. Protein product: CATSPRGGSGGYTF.

This clone was seen a single time. The V gene is TRBV29-1, the J gene TRBJ1-1; no firm D call. Germline assignment: CDR1 SQVTM and CDR2 ANQGSEA. Trimming removed 2 bases at V and 0 bases at J, with 7 bases between. The CDR3 consists of 13 residues. The CDR3 spells CSVERRLNTEAFF. CDR3 in DNA: TGCAGCGTTGAACGTCGTCTGAACACTGAAGCTTTCTTT.

The rearrangement joins TRBV6-5 to TRBJ2-7; D not certain. The length of the CDR3 is 13 residues. In germline, CDR1 is MNHEY, CDR2 SVGAGI. Trimming removed 8 bases at V and 2 bases at J, with 13 bases between. CDR3 residues: CASLTPFTYEQYF. The DNA for the CDR3 is TGTGCCAGCTTAACACCTTTTACCTACGAGCAGTACTTC.

The V gene is TRBV3-1 (or the pseudogene TRBV3-2), the J gene TRBJ2-5; the match to TRBD1 covers 10 bases. This CDR3 is 16 amino acids long. Germline CDR1 is LGHDT and CDR2 is YNNKEL (reference sequence). V lost 4 bases to trimming and J lost 0 bases; unmatched junction nucleotides: 5. Written as DNA, the CDR3 is TGTGCCAGCAGCCGGTCGGACAGGGGGTACCAAGAGACCCAGTACTTC. This gives the protein CASSRSDRGYQETQYF.

V is TRBV30 and J is TRBJ2-3; D not resolved. The V and J ends lost 0 bases and 1 base respectively, with 5 bases between them. This CDR3 comprises 13 residues. Looked up from germline, CDR1 is GTSNPN and CDR2 is SVGIG (reference sequence). This chain's CDR3 is CAWSVRGTDTQYF. CDR3 bases: TGTGCCTGGAGTGTTCGGGGCACAGATACGCAGTATTTT. The whole variable domain, filled in from reference TRBV30 and TRBJ2-3, reads SQTIHQWPATLVQPVGSPLSLECTVEGTSNPNLYWYRQAAGRGLQLLFYSVGIGQISSEVPQNLSASRPQDRQFILSSKKLLLSDSGFYLCAWSVRGTDTQYFGPGTRLTVL.

V usage is TRBV6-4 and J usage is TRBJ2-3, with TRBD2 as a possible D gene (5 bases). CDR1 MRHNA and CDR2 SNTAGT come from the germline V gene. Between the trimmed V and J ends, which lost 2 bases and 2 bases, there was a span of 20 bases. The CDR3 totals 18 residues. CDR3 protein: CASSDQYMAGTNTDTQYF. The CDR3 region has the DNA TGTGCCAGCAGTGACCAATACATGGCGGGCACTAACACAGATACGCAGTATTTT.